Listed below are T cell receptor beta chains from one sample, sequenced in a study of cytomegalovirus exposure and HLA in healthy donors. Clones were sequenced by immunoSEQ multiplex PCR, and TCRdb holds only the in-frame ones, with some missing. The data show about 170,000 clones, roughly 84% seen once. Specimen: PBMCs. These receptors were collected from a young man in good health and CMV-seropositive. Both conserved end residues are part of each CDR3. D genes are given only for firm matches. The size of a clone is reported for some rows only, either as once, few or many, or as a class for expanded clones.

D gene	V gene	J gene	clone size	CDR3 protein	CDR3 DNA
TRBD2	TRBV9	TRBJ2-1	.	CASSPRTSGGYNEQFF	TGTGCCAGCAGCCCACGGACTAGCGGGGGCTACAATGAGCAGTTCTTC
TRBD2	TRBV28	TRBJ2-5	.	CASPPPGAGSGRQYF	TGTGCCAGCCCCCCACCCGGAGCGGGATCTGGGCGGCAGTACTTC
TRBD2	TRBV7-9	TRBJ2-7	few	CASSLAEFGGNEQYF	TGTGCCAGCAGCTTAGCGGAATTCGGGGGGAACGAGCAGTACTTC
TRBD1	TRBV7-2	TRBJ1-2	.	CASSQGGEKANYGYTF	TGTGCCAGCAGCCAAGGGGGCGAAAAGGCCAACTATGGCTACACCTTC
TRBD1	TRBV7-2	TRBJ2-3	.	CASSLVFRGQPRDTQYF	TGTGCCAGCAGCTTAGTATTCAGGGGGCAGCCCAGAGATACGCAGTATTTT
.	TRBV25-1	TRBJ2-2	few	CASSDPSVEAGELFF	TGTGCCAGCAGTGACCCTTCGGTTGAGGCCGGGGAGCTGTTTTTT
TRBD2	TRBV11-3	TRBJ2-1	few	CASSFRAGGGHNEQFF	TGTGCCAGCAGCTTTAGAGCGGGAGGGGGGCACAATGAGCAGTTCTTC
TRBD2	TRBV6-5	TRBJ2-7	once	CASSYAGGASSYEQYF	TGTGCCAGCAGTTATGCGGGAGGGGCTAGCTCCTACGAGCAGTACTTC
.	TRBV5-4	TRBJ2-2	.	CASSLLQGGGGELFF	TGTGCCAGCAGCTTGCTACAGGGCGGGGGCGGGGAGCTGTTTTTT
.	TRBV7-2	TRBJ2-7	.	CASSSAYEQYF	TGTGCCAGCAGCTCTGCCTACGAGCAGTACTTC
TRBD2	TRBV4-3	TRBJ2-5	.	CASSSGLAGGWETQYF	TGCGCCAGCAGCTCCGGACTAGCGGGAGGGTGGGAGACCCAGTACTTC
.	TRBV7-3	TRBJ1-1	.	CASSSQGDTEAFF	TGTGCCAGCAGCTCACAGGGAGATACTGAAGCTTTCTTT
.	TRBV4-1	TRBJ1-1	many	CASSHPSGGTRAEAFF	TGCGCCAGCAGCCATCCCAGTGGGGGGACTAGGGCTGAAGCTTTCTTT
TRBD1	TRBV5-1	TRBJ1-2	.	CASSLAGTGDGYTF	TGCGCCAGCAGCTTGGCCGGGACAGGGGATGGCTACACCTTC
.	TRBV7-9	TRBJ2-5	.	CASSLTDSQETQYF	TGTGCCAGCAGCTTAACGGACAGCCAAGAGACCCAGTACTTC
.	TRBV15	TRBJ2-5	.	CATSRDLGQQETQYF	TGTGCCACCAGCAGAGACCTTGGACAGCAAGAGACCCAGTACTTC
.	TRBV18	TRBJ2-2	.	CASSPRTANTGELFF	TGTGCCAGCTCACCCCGGACAGCAAACACCGGGGAGCTGTTTTTT
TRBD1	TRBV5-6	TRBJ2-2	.	CASSSMTGAGELFF	TGTGCCAGCAGCTCAATGACAGGGGCCGGGGAGCTGTTTTTT
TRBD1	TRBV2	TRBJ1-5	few	CASRNGNRGPNQPQHF	TGTGCCAGCAGGAACGGGAACAGGGGTCCCAATCAGCCCCAGCATTTT
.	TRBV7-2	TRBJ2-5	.	CASSLNGGKETQYF	TGTGCCAGCAGCTTAAATGGCGGGAAAGAGACCCAGTACTTC
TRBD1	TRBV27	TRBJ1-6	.	CASSLSGTGPYSPLHF	TGTGCCAGCAGTTTATCGGGGACAGGGCCTTATTCACCCCTCCACTTT
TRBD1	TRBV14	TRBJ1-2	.	CASSPDRGLFGYTF	TGTGCCAGCAGCCCGGACAGGGGGCTTTTTGGCTACACCTTC
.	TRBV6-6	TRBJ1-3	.	CASSLQASGNTIYF	TGTGCCAGCAGCCTCCAGGCCTCTGGAAACACCATATATTTT
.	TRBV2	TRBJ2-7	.	CATQGYEQYF	TGTGCCACGCAGGGTTACGAGCAGTACTTC
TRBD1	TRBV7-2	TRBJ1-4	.	CASSEDRGSPTNEKLFF	TGTGCCAGCAGCGAGGACAGGGGTTCCCCAACTAATGAAAAACTGTTTTTT
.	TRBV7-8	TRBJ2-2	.	CASSLGTGLNTGELFF	TGTGCCAGCAGCTTAGGAACAGGGTTAAACACCGGGGAGCTGTTTTTT
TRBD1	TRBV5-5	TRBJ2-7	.	CASSLTGALLFYEQYF	TGTGCCAGCAGCTTGACAGGGGCCCTCCTCTTTTACGAGCAGTACTTC
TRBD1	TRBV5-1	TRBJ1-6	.	CASSSGTGDNSPLHF	TGCGCCAGCAGCTCCGGGACAGGGGATAATTCACCCCTCCACTTT
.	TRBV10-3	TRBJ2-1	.	CAISESIGTTSYNEQFF	TGTGCCATCAGTGAGTCAATCGGGACAACTTCCTACAATGAGCAGTTCTTC
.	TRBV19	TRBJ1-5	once	CASSIDRGNNQPQHF	TGTGCCAGTAGTATAGATCGGGGGAACAATCAGCCCCAGCATTTT
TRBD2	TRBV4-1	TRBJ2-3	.	CASSQAGGLSTQYF	TGCGCCAGCAGCCAAGCGGGGGGACTCAGCACGCAGTATTTT
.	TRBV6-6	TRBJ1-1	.	CASSDFRGGPREAFF	TGTGCCAGCAGCGACTTTCGAGGGGGACCTAGGGAAGCTTTCTTT
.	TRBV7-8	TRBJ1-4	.	CASSLVGAFNEKLFF	TGTGCCAGCAGCTTAGTAGGGGCCTTTAATGAAAAACTGTTTTTT
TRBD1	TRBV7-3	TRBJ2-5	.	CASSLGTDQETQYF	TGTGCCAGCAGCCTAGGGACAGACCAAGAGACCCAGTACTTC
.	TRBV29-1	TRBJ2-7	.	CSVGTGGYEQYF	TGCAGCGTTGGGACAGGAGGGTACGAGCAGTACTTC
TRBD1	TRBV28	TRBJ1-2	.	CASSLSAGGNGGYTF	TGTGCCAGCAGTTTGTCGGCAGGGGGCAATGGTGGCTACACCTTC
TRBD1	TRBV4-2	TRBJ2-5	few	CASSQDGTDTPETQYF	TGTGCCAGCAGCCAAGATGGGACAGATACACCAGAGACCCAGTACTTC
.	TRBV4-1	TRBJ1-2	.	CASSQQVRNDGYTF	TGCGCCAGCAGCCAACAGGTGAGAAATGATGGCTACACCTTC
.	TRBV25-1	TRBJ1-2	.	CASSDRRGPGYGYTF	TGTGCCAGCAGTGATCGGCGGGGACCCGGTTATGGCTACACCTTC
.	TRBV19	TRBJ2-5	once	CASRRGGAQYF	TGTGCCAGTAGGAGGGGGGGGGCCCAGTACTTC
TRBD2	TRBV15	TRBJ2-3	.	CATSRGGTSGDTDTQYF	TGTGCCACCAGCAGAGGAGGGACTAGCGGGGACACAGATACGCAGTATTTT
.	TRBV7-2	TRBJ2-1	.	CASSSRGTVQTYNEQFF	TGTGCCAGCAGCTCCCGTGGGACTGTGCAAACTTACAATGAGCAGTTCTTC
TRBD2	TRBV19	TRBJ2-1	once	CASSIAPFRWREVDNEQFF	TGTGCCAGTAGTATAGCCCCCTTCCGTTGGCGGGAGGTGGACAATGAGCAGTTCTTC
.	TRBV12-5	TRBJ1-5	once	CASGLPNQPQHF	TGTGCTAGTGGTTTGCCAAATCAGCCCCAGCATTTT
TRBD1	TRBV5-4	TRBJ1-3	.	CASSRLDRGDSGNTIYF	TGTGCCAGCAGCAGGCTGGACAGGGGCGACTCTGGAAACACCATATATTTT
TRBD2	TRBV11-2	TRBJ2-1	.	CASSLAASGRTYNEQFF	TGTGCCAGCAGCTTAGCGGCTAGCGGGAGAACCTACAATGAGCAGTTCTTC
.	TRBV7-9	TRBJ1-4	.	CASSLEEEKLFF	TGTGCCAGCAGCTTAGAGGAGGAAAAACTGTTTTTT
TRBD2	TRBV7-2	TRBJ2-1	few	CASSLAQRGTSGSYEQFF	TGTGCCAGCAGCTTAGCGCAACGGGGGACTAGCGGGAGCTATGAGCAGTTCTTC
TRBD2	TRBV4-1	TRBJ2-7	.	CASSHSPGTSGYEQYF	TGCGCCAGCAGCCACAGTCCCGGGACTAGCGGCTACGAGCAGTACTTC
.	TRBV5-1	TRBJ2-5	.	CASSLVQAQETQYF	TGCGCCAGCAGCTTGGTACAGGCTCAAGAGACCCAGTACTTC
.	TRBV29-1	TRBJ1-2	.	CSVEDWGPVQGYTF	TGCAGCGTTGAAGATTGGGGGCCGGTCCAAGGCTACACCTTC
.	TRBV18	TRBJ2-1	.	CASSAGSYNEQFF	TGTGCCAGCTCTGCGGGGTCCTACAATGAGCAGTTCTTC
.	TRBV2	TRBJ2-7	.	CASRSAMWGEQYF	TGTGCCAGCAGATCCGCAATGTGGGGGGAACAGTACTTC
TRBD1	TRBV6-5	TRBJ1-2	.	CASSGYGQGRYGYTF	TGTGCCAGCAGTGGGTACGGACAGGGGCGCTATGGCTACACCTTC
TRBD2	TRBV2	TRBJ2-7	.	CASKREGPSYEQYF	TGTGCCAGCAAGAGGGAGGGCCCCTCCTACGAGCAGTACTTC